Below, 13 T cell receptor beta chains from the same sample are listed, as sequenced in a study of prognosis after radiotherapy for stage I lung cancer. Genomic DNA served as the source from which two-round multiplex PCR generated TCR beta CDR3 amplicons. For every TRBV and TRBJ gene, a specific primer was used in first-round PCR. TCRdb used MiXCR to reprocess the multiplex PCR reads, holding one entry per CDR3 protein. The data hold about 16,000 distinct CDR3 sequences, with less than 45% observed a single time. This specimen consisted of PBMCs, obtained before or after stereotactic body radiation therapy (not recorded which). The origin of the receptors is a donor of 50 years or more with non-small cell lung cancer.

This clonotype is deemed medium-sized (0.01 to 0.1%). Here the CDR3 reads CASSPETQRSYNEQFF. In DNA form, the CDR3 reads TGTGCCAGCAGCCCTGAGACCCAACGCTCCTACAATGAGCAGTTCTTC. The V call is TRBV27, the J call TRBJ2-1; no firm D call. The germline V and J ends were trimmed by 6 bases and 0 bases, with 15 bases remaining between them. CDR1 MNHEY and CDR2 SMNVEV come from the germline V gene (reference sequence). The CDR3 covers 16 residues.

The V and J genes are TRBV6-2 or TRBV6-3 and TRBJ2-1, with 9 bases aligning to TRBD2. V shed 6 bases and J 8 bases; nucleotides not matched to a gene: 11. Germline loops: CDR1 MNHEY, CDR2 SVGEGT. This CDR3 comprises 15 residues. CDR3 sequence: CASRKAGGPLYEQFF. In nucleotides, the CDR3 is TGTGCCAGCAGAAAAGCGGGGGGTCCACTTTATGAGCAGTTCTTC.

This clonotype was observed at least ten times. The genes are TRBV2 and TRBJ1-2, with D tentatively TRBD1 (6 bases). Germline values: CDR1 SNHLY, CDR2 FYNNEI. The CDR3 runs to 10 residues. Deletions cut 8 bases from V and 11 bases from J, with 12 bases between. CDR3 amino acids: CASGGTRYTF. The CDR3 coding sequence is TGTGCCAGCGGGGGCACTCGTTACACCTTC.

The chain recombines TRBV6-2 or TRBV6-3 with TRBJ2-3; D might be TRBD2 (5 bases). The CDR3 has 14 residues. CDR1 and CDR2 from the germline V gene are MNHEY and SVGEGT. V lost 5 bases to trimming and J lost 1 base, with 10 bases between them. The CDR3 region has the DNA TGTGCCAGCAGTGCGAGCGGCGGCACAGATACGCAGTATTTT. Protein sequence: CASSASGGTDTQYF.

About this clonotype itself: The germline gene is not matched at one end of the junction; a read error may be the cause. This rearrangement joins TRBV24-1 to TRBJ2-2; no firm D call. The germline V gene has CDR1 KGHDR and CDR2 SFDVKD. CDR3 length equals 15 residues. The CDR3, as DNA: TGTGCCGCCAGCCTCGGGTGTGAGAACACCGGGGAGCTGTTTTTT. It codes for CAASLGCENTGELFF.

In the case of this clonotype: With a far larger clone one base away, a read error is the likely cause. V gene TRBV6-2 or TRBV6-3 combines with J gene TRBJ1-6, with a weak D call TRBD1 (6 bases). CDR1 is MNHEY and CDR2 is SVGEGT in the germline V gene. The CDR3 covers 15 residues. The germline V and J ends were trimmed by 10 bases and 8 bases, with 21 bases remaining between them. CDR3 nucleotides: TGTGCCAACAGGGCCCTGGAGACAGGCCATTCACCCCTCCACTTT. Translation: CANRALETGHSPLHF.

This clonotype was observed at least ten times. This chain uses TRBV9 with TRBJ2-5; no reliable D call. The germline V and J ends were trimmed by 3 bases and 0 bases, with 9 bases remaining between them. The CDR3 consists of 14 residues. In germline, CDR1 is SGDLS, CDR2 YYNGEE. CDR3 nucleotides: TGTGCCAGCAGCGATCAAAGGAACCAAGAGACCCAGTACTTC. This encodes CASSDQRNQETQYF.

This clonotype has a count of ten or more. This chain links TRBV7-2 with TRBJ1-1; TRBD1 matches 7 bases. Germline trimming cut 1 base from V and 3 bases from J; bases unmatched to any gene: 5. The germline V gene encodes CDR1 SGHTA and CDR2 FQGNSA. The CDR3 totals 15 residues. CDR3 bases: TGTGCCAGCAGCTTAGAGACAGGGTACTACACTGAAGCTTTCTTT. It codes for CASSLETGYYTEAFF.

The V call is TRBV6-1, the J call TRBJ1-6, with D possibly being TRBD1 (5 bases). This CDR3 is 15 amino acids long. Germline loops: CDR1 MNHNS, CDR2 SASEGT. Trimming shortened V by 2 bases and J by 14 bases, and 19 bases separated the two germline ends. CDR3 nucleotide sequence: TGTGCCAGCAGTGAAAAGGAGGGGCCGCGGACGGCCCTCCACTTT. Its translation is CASSEKEGPRTALHF.

This clonotype was detected many times. This rearrangement joins TRBV5-6 to TRBJ2-3; TRBD1 matches at 7 bases. This CDR3 region has 13 residues. Germline values: CDR1 SGHDT, CDR2 YYEEEE. Germline trimming cut 2 bases from V and 6 bases from J; bases unmatched to any gene: 3. Written as DNA, the CDR3 is TGTGCCAGCAGCTTTAAGGGGGCCGATACGCAGTATTTT. Translated: CASSFKGADTQYF.

Concerning this clonotype: This is likely an artifact of a read error, given a far larger clone one base away. The chain employs TRBV28 and TRBJ1-1, with 8 nucleotides matching TRBD1. Germline V gene sequence: CDR1 MDHEN, CDR2 SYDVKM. The CDR3 length is 16 residues. The V and J ends lost 6 bases and 1 base, in that order; junction bases with no gene match: 10. CDR3 residues: CASRSQGQDSNTEAFF. The CDR3 DNA follows: TGTGCCAGCAGATCACAGGGACAGGATTCGAACACTGAAGCTTTCTTT.

This clonotype is a singleton in its sample. This chain links TRBV6-1 with TRBJ2-7; no clear D gene. CDR3 length: 20 residues. Germline V CDR1 and CDR2: MNHNS, SASEGT. V lost 5 bases and J 4 bases, leaving 33 bases between the germline ends. The CDR3 bases are TGTGCCAGCAGTCGGATTTACGAGGTTTGGAAGCGCGGTGACTTGTACGAGCAGTACTTC. This codes for CASSRIYEVWKRGDLYEQYF.

The rearrangement joins TRBV18 to TRBJ2-7; D not certain. V dropped 2 bases and J dropped 1 base, with 6 bases sitting between them. Looked up from germline, CDR1 is KGHSH and CDR2 is LQKENI. This CDR3 is built from 13 residues. CDR3 DNA sequence: TGTGCCAGCTCACCAAGCTCTTCCTACGAGCAGTACTTC. This encodes CASSPSSSYEQYF.